This T cell receptor (beta chain) comes out of a study of OX40 agonist ivuxolimab in advanced cancers. In terms of the full investigation: The costimulatory receptor OX40 (CD134) was targeted by ivuxolimab, a fully human IgG2 agonistic monoclonal antibody. Among the roughly 52 dose-escalation patients, about 20 had hepatocellular carcinoma, about 15 melanoma, 9 renal cell carcinoma and 9 head and neck cancer. Intravenous ivuxolimab was administered to patients every 2 weeks at six dose levels: 0.01, 0.1, 0.3, 1.5, 3 and 10 mg/kg. Peripheral TCRbeta sequencing was intended to test whether TCR sequence diversity was altered and clonal T-cell expansion was caused by ivuxolimab. The paper covers the monotherapy dose-escalation part of the phase I ivuxolimab trial, which included N of about 50 patients. Prior anti-PD-1, anti-PD-L1 or anti-CTLA-4 therapy was permitted, and approximately 39% of dose-escalation patients had received checkpoint inhibitors. Partial responses were achieved by three dose-escalation patients, of whom one had hepatocellular carcinoma and two had cutaneous melanoma. In the dose-escalation cohort, approximately 83% of patients were male, and the mean age was 60 years with a range of about 23 to 79. Results and caveats for the whole study, not just this receptor: At doses from 0.1 to 3.0 mg/kg, clonal expansion was seen in both CD4+ and CD8+ blood T cells between baseline and week 6. After ivuxolimab, expanded clones were on average more numerous among CD8+ T cells than among CD4+ T cells. Low levels of normalized T-cell clonal expansion were also seen in some nonresponding patients. In the 0.1-3.0 mg/kg groups, partial responders were among the patients with the lowest normalized peripheral clonal expansion, particularly in CD8+ T cells. Antigen specificity was not determined for the clonally expanded peripheral T cells.

The trial excluded patients who had a history of autoimmune disease or who were on systemic immunosuppression. In every dose cohort, peripheral blood was drawn for TCR sequencing at baseline, cycle 4 day 1, and cycle 7 day 1. Samples were obtained from an open-label, multicenter, first-in-human phase I dose-escalation trial of ivuxolimab. The trial enrolled adults with locally advanced or metastatic head and neck squamous cell, hepatocellular, melanoma or renal cell carcinoma. Before TCR sequencing, CD4+ T cells and CD8+ T cells from peripheral blood were sorted into separate populations. Genomic DNA was isolated from the sorted cells so that the TCRbeta CDR3 region could be sequenced. The immunoSEQ Assay was used for sequencing of TCRbeta CDR3 regions. TCRdb's version of the immuneACCESS table is confined to in-frame rearrangements and falls short of the full clone set. An unresolved V gene accounts for under half of the shortfall where checked; the remainder is of unknown origin. Present in this sample are about 73,000 clones, about nine tenths of which were seen just once. Of the sample, roughly 0.56% falls within the top ten clones.

Regarding this clone: Its recognized antigen is unknown. No base-level quality is on record; no much larger clone is a single base apart.

Trimming removed 3 bases from V and 2 bases from J; the gene matches leave 14 bases unexplained. The CDR3 goes from the cysteine to the phenylalanine over 18 residues. Of the read, only the CDR3 DNA is kept; its 54 bases are in frame from base 1. From a lookup of the germline V gene (reference sequence), CDR1 and CDR2 are LNHNV and YYDKDF. The V and J genes are TRBV15 and TRBJ2-5, and TRBD2 aligns with 8 junction nucleotides. The sequencing used CD4+ or CD8+ T cells sorted from blood, collected in a trial of the OX40 agonist ivuxolimab. This TCR was sampled from an adult with an advanced solid tumor such as melanoma, head and neck, liver or kidney cancer. The CDR3 has the sequence CATSRDGFGRAGQETQYF. Read as DNA, the sequence is TGTGCCACCAGCAGGGATGGCTTCGGGAGGGCCGGTCAAGAGACCCAGTACTTC.